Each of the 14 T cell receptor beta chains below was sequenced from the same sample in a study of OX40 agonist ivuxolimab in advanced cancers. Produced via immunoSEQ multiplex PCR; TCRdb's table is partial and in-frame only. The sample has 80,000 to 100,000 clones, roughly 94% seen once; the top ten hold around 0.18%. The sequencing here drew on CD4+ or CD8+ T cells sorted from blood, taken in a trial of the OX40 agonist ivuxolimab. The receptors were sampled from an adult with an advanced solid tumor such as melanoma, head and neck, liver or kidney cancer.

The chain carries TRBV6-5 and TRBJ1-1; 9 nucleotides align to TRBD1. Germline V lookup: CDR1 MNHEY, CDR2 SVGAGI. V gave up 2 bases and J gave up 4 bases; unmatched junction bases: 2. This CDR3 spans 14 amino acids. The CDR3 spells CASSYDRGATEAFF. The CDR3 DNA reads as TGTGCCAGCAGTTACGACAGGGGGGCCACTGAAGCTTTCTTT.

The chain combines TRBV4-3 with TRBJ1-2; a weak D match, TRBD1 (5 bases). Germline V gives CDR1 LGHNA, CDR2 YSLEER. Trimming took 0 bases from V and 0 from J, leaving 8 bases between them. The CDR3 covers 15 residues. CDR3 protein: CASSQDGGPNYGYTF. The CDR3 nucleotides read TGCGCCAGCAGCCAAGACGGGGGACCTAACTATGGCTACACCTTC.

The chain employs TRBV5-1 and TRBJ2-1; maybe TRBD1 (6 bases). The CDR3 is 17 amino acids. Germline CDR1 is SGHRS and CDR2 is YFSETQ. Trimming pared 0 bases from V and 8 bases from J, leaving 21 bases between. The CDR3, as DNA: TGCGCCAGCAGCTTGGCCGATAGCCCACAGGGAACCGATGAGCAGTTCTTC. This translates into CASSLADSPQGTDEQFF.

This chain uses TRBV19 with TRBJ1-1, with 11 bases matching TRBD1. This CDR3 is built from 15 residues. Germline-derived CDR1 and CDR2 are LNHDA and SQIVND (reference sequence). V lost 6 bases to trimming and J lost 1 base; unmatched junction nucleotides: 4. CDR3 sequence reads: CASRRGTGGNTEAFF. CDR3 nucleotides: TGTGCCAGTAGAAGAGGGACAGGGGGGAACACTGAAGCTTTCTTT.

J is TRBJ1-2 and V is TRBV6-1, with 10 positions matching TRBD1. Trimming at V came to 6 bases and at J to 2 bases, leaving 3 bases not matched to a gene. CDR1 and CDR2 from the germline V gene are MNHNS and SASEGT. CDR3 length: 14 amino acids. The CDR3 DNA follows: TGTGCCAGCAGGTGGGACAGGGGCAACTATGGCTACACCTTC. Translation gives CASRWDRGNYGYTF.

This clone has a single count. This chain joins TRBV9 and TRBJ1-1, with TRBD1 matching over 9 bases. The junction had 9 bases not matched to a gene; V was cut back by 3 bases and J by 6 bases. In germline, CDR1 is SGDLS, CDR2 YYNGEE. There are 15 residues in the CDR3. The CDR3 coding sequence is TGTGCCAGCAGCGCCCCGGACAGGGGTTTTGCTGAAGCTTTCTTT. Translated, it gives CASSAPDRGFAEAFF.

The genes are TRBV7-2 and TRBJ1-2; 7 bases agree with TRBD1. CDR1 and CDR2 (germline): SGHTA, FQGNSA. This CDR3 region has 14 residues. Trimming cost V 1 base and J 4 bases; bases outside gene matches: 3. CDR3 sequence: CASSLEAGGYGYTF. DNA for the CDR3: TGTGCCAGCAGCTTAGAGGCAGGGGGCTATGGCTACACCTTC.

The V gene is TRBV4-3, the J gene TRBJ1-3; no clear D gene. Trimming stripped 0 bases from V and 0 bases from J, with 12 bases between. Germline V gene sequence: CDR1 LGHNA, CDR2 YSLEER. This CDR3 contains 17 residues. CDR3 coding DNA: TGCGCCAGCAGCCAAGATCTTGTCGAATTCTCTGGAAACACCATATATTTT. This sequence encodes CASSQDLVEFSGNTIYF.

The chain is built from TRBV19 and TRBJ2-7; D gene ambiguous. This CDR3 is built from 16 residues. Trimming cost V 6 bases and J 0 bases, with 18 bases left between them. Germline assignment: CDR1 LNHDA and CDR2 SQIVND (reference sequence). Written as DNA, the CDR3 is TGTGCCAGTAGGCCTGGCCCCCTCGGCGCCTCCTACGAGCAGTACTTC. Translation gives CASRPGPLGASYEQYF.

The CDR3 nucleotides are TGTGCCAGCAGTGAGCAAGGAATCTCTGGGGCCAACGTCCTGACTTTC. Amino acids: CASSEQGISGANVLTF. The rearrangement uses TRBV2 and TRBJ2-6; D is uncertain. Germline V CDR1 and CDR2: SNHLY, FYNNEI. Between the trimmed V and J ends, which lost 3 bases and 0 bases, there was a span of 9 bases. The CDR3 totals 16 residues.

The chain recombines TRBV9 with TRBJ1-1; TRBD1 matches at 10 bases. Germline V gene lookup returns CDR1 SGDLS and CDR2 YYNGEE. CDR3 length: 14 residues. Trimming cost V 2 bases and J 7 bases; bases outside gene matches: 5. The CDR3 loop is CASSVGTGDGEAFF. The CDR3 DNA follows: TGTGCCAGCAGCGTGGGGACAGGGGATGGTGAAGCTTTCTTT. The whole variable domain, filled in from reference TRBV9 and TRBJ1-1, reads DSGVTQTPKHLITATGQRVTLRCSPRSGDLSVYWYQQSLDQGLQFLIQYYNGEERAKGNILERFSAQQFPDLHSELNLSSLELGDSALYFCASSVGTGDGEAFFGQGTRLTVV.

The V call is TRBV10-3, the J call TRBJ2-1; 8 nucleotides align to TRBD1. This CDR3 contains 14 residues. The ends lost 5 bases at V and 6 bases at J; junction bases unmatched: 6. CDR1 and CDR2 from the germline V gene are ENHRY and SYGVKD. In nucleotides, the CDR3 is TGTGCCATCAGTTCTCTGGACAGGGCCAATGAGCAGTTCTTC. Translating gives CAISSLDRANEQFF.

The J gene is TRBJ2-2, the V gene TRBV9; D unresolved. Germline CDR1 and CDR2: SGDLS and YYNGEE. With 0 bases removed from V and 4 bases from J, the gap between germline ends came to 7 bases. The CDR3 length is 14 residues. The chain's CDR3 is CASSVASITGELFF. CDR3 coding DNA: TGTGCCAGCAGCGTAGCAAGCATCACCGGGGAGCTGTTTTTT.

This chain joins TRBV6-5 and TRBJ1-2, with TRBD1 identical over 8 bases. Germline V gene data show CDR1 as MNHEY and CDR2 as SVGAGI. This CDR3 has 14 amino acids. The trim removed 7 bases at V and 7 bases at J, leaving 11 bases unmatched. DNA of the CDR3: TGTGCCAGCACCTACTGGCAGGGGGCGCCTGGCTACACCTTC. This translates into CASTYWQGAPGYTF.